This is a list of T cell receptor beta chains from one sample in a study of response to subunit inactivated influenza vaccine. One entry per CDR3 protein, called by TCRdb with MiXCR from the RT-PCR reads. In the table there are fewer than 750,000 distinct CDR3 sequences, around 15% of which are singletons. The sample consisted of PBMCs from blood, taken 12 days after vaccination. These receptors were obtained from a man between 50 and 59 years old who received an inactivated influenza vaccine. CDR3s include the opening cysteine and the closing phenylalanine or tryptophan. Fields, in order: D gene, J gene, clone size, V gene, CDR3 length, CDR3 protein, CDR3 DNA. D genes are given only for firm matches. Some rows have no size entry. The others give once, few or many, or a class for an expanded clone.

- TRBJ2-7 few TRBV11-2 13 CASSLARVNEQYF TGTGCCAGCAGCTTAGCCAGGGTCAACGAGCAGTACTTC
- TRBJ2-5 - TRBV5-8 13 CASLTRLQETQYF TGTGCCAGCCTAACAAGACTCCAAGAGACCCAGTACTTC
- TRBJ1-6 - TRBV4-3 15 CASSQERGENSPLHF TGCGCCAGCAGCCAGGAGCGGGGCGAGAATTCACCCCTCCACTTT
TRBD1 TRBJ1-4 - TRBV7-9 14 CASRGTGGNEKLFF TGTGCCAGCCGGGGGACAGGGGGGAATGAAAAACTGTTTTTT
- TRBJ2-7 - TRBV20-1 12 CSARKFVYEQYF TGCAGTGCTAGGAAATTCGTCTACGAGCAGTACTTC
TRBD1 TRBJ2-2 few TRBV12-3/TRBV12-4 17 CASSGSWGQGTTGELFF TGTGCCAGCAGCGGATCGTGGGGACAGGGGACTACCGGGGAGCTGTTTTTT
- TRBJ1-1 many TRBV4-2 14 CASSQSAGVPEAFF TGTGCCAGCAGCCAATCGGCGGGCGTCCCTGAAGCTTTCTTT
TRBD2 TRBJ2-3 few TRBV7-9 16 CASSSLAGRATDTQYF TGTGCCAGCAGCTCCTTAGCGGGAAGGGCCACAGATACGCAGTATTTT
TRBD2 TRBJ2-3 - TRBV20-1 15 CSAPRTSGSTDTQYF TGCAGTGCCCCTAGGACTAGCGGAAGCACAGATACGCAGTATTTT
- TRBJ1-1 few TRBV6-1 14 CASRRDGTNTEAFF TGTGCCAGCAGAAGGGACGGGACGAACACTGAAGCTTTCTTT
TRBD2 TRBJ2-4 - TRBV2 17 CASSPGTSGSGKNIQYF TGTGCCAGCAGTCCCGGGACTAGCGGGAGCGGCAAAAACATTCAGTACTTC
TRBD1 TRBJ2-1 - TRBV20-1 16 CSARGSDRGSNNEQFF TGCAGTGCTAGAGGATCGGACAGGGGCTCCAACAATGAGCAGTTCTTC
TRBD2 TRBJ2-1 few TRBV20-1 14 CSANRLAVNNEQFF TGCAGTGCTAATCGGCTAGCGGTAAACAATGAGCAGTTCTTC
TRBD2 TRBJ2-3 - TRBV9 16 CASSGEAGGLADTQYF TGTGCCAGCAGCGGTGAAGCGGGGGGGCTTGCAGATACGCAGTATTTT
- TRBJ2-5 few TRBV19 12 CASSREPETQYF TGTGCCAGTAGCCGGGAGCCTGAGACCCAGTACTTC
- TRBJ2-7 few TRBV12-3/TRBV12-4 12 CASSLALLSQYF TGTGCCAGCAGTTTAGCGCTGCTCTCGCAGTACTTC
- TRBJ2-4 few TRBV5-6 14 CASSLGEAKNIQYF TGTGCCAGCAGCTTGGGAGAGGCCAAAAACATTCAGTACTTC
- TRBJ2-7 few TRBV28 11 CASSLAGTSNF TGTGCCAGCAGTCTTGCCGGGACATCGAACTTC
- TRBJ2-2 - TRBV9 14 CASNKGQYTGELFF TGTGCCAGCAACAAAGGACAGTACACCGGGGAGCTGTTTTTT
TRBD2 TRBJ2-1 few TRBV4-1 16 CASSQGPSGRNNEQFF TGCGCCAGCAGCCAAGGGCCTAGCGGGAGAAACAATGAGCAGTTCTTC
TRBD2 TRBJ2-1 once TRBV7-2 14 CASRSSGANNEQFF TGTGCCAGCAGATCTAGCGGAGCTAACAATGAGCAGTTCTTC
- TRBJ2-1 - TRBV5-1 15 CASSSTSSSYNEQFF TGCGCCAGCAGTTCGACCTCTAGCTCCTACAATGAGCAGTTCTTC
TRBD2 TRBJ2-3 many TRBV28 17 CASSSGTSGRRGDTQYF TGTGCCAGCAGTTCCGGGACTAGCGGGAGGAGAGGGGATACGCAGTATTTT
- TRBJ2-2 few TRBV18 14 CASSPPMRAGELFF TGTGCCAGCTCACCACCCATGCGGGCCGGGGAGCTGTTTTTT
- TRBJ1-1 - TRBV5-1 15 CASSFLQYGSTEAFF TGCGCCAGCAGCTTTCTTCAGTACGGATCCACTGAAGCTTTCTTT
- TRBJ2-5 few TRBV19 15 CASSQADSLQETQYF TGTGCCAGTAGCCAAGCGGACAGCCTCCAAGAGACCCAGTACTTC
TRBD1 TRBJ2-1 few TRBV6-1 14 CASRTGGSYNEQFF TGTGCCAGCAGGACAGGGGGCTCCTACAATGAGCAGTTCTTC
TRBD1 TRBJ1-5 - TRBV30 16 CAWSATTSRGNQPQHF TGTGCCTGGAGTGCAACGACCTCCAGGGGGAATCAGCCCCAGCATTTT
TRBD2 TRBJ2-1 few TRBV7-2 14 CASSPGGTLNEQFF TGTGCCAGCAGCCCGGGGGGGACCCTCAATGAGCAGTTCTTC
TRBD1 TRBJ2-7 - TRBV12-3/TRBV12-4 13 CASSQGQGAEQYF TGTGCCAGCAGTCAAGGACAGGGGGCCGAGCAGTACTTC
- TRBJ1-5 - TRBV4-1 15 CASSLSPDGDQPQHF TGCGCCAGCAGCCTCTCTCCGGACGGGGATCAGCCCCAGCATTTT
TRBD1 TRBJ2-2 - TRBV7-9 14 CARTGTGNTGELFF TGTGCCAGGACAGGGACAGGAAACACCGGGGAGCTGTTTTTT
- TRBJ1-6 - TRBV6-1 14 CASTTGGPTNTLHF TGTGCCAGCACCACGGGAGGACCAACGAACACCCTCCACTTT
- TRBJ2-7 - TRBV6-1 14 CASSDSGNLYEQYF TGTGCCAGCAGTGATTCAGGGAACCTATACGAGCAGTACTTC
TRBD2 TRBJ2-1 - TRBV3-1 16 CASSQGVAGVGNEQFF TGTGCCAGCAGCCAAGGGGTAGCGGGAGTAGGGAATGAGCAGTTCTTC
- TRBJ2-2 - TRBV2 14 CASRAGMGTGELFF TGTGCCAGCAGGGCAGGGATGGGGACCGGGGAGCTGTTTTTT
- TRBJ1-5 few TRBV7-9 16 CASSLEAGANNQPQHF TGTGCCAGCAGCTTAGAGGCAGGGGCCAACAATCAGCCCCAGCATTTT
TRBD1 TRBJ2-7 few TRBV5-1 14 CASSPQGAPGEQYF TGCGCCAGCAGCCCACAGGGGGCACCGGGAGAGCAGTACTTC
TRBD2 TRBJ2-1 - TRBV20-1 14 CSARGGLGNNEQFF TGCAGTGCTAGAGGAGGACTAGGGAACAATGAGCAGTTCTTC
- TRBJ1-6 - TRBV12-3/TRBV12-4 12 CASRLSGSPLHF TGTGCCAGCAGACTCTCTGGATCACCCCTCCACTTT
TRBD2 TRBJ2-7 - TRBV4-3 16 CASSLRVAGGSYEQYF TGCGCCAGCAGCCTGAGAGTAGCGGGGGGGTCCTACGAGCAGTACTTC
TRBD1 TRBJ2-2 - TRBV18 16 CASSRGTGDVGGELFF TGTGCCAGCTCACGCGGGACAGGGGATGTCGGCGGGGAGCTGTTTTTT
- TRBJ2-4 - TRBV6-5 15 CASSYPRPPRNIQYF TGTGCCAGCAGTTACCCGAGGCCGCCCAGGAACATTCAGTACTTC
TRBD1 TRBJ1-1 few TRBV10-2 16 CASRPGQGGGNTEAFF TGCGCCAGCAGACCCGGACAGGGGGGAGGCAACACTGAAGCTTTCTTT
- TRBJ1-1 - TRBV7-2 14 CASKNRLENTEAFF TGTGCCAGCAAAAACAGGCTGGAGAACACTGAAGCTTTCTTT
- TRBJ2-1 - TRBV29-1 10 CSAADNEQFF TGCAGCGCCGCCGACAATGAGCAGTTCTTC
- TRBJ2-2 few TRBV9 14 CASSVAQGGEELFF TGTGCCAGCAGCGTAGCTCAGGGAGGAGAGGAGCTGTTTTTT
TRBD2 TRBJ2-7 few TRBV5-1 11 CASREAGEQYF TGCGCCAGCAGGGAAGCGGGGGAGCAGTACTTC
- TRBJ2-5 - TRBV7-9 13 CASSDRDQETQYF TGTGCCAGCAGCGACCGGGACCAAGAGACCCAGTACTTC
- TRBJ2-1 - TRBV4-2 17 CASSQGMGTDLYNEQFF TGTGCCAGCAGCCAAGGTATGGGCACCGATCTTTACAATGAGCAGTTCTTC
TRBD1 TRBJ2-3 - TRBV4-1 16 CASSLGQVSSTDTQYF TGCGCCAGCAGCCTCGGACAGGTATCTAGCACAGATACGCAGTATTTT
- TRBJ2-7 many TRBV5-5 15 CASSLSGYSLYEQYF TGTGCCAGCAGCCTCTCAGGGTACAGTCTATACGAGCAGTACTTC
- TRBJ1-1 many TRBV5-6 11 CASSFRTEAFF TGTGCCAGCAGCTTCAGGACTGAAGCTTTCTTT
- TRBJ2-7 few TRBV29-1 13 CSVEESQGYEQYF TGCAGCGTTGAAGAGAGCCAGGGGTACGAGCAGTACTTC
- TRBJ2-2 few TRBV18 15 CASSRGGTNTGELFF TGTGCCAGCTCACGGGGTGGAACGAACACCGGGGAGCTGTTTTTT
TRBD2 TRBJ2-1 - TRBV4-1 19 CASRGSGLTSGGLYNEQFF TGCGCCAGCAGGGGGTCGGGACTCACTAGCGGGGGCCTCTACAATGAGCAGTTCTTC
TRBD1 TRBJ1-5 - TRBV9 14 CASAMGQGNQPQHF TGTGCCAGCGCTATGGGACAGGGTAATCAGCCCCAGCATTTT
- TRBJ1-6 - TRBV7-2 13 CASISYPNSPLHF TGTGCCAGCATTTCCTACCCAAATTCACCCCTCCACTTT
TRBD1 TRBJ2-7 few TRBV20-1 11 CSAGTDYEQYF TGCAGTGCGGGGACAGATTACGAGCAGTACTTC